One T cell receptor beta chain is described in this entry. The antigen is not known. These data originate in a study of T cell repertoires and HLA-DP antigens. Study-wide background: One stimulator alloantigen differed from self by one groove amino acid; the other by ten. Study conclusions and caveats: Previously undetected clones averaged about 35% and 50% against the two alleles respectively.

The primer mix covered 54 TRBV segments and 13 TRBJ segments. Profiling relied on immunoSEQ multiplex PCR, and the TCRdb table lists in-frame clones only, not all of them. The table shows some 120,000 clones, with 92% occurring only once. CD4+ T cells, purified by negative selection, averaged roughly 98% purity. The CDR3 contains 18 residues. With V trimmed by 4 bases and J by 0 bases, 7 bases remained unmatched. Germline CDR1 KGHSH, CDR2 LQKENI. The sequenced sample consisted of CD4+ T cells from PBMCs. This sequence joins TRBV18 and TRBJ2-5, with 14 bases that match TRBD2. This TCR derives from a woman aged 18 to 35 in good health and CMV-seronegative. CDR3 nucleotides: TGTGCCAGCTCACTTGGACTAGCGGGAGGCAGAAACCAAGAGACCCAGTACTTC. It yields the protein CASSLGLAGGRNQETQYF.